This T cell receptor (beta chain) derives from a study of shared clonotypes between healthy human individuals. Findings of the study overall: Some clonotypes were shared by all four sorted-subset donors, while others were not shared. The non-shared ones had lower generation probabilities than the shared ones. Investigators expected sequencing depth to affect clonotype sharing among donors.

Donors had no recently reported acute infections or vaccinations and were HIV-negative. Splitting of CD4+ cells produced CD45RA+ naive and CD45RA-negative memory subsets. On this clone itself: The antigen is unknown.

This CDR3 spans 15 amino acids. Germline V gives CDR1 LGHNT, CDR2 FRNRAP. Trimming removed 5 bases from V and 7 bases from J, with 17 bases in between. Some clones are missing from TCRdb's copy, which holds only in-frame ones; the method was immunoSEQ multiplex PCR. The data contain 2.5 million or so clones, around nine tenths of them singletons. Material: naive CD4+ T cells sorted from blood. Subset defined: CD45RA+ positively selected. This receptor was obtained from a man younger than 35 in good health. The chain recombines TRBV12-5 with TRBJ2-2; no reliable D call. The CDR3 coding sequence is TGTGCTAGTGGTCTGTTCCCTAGTGGCGGCGGGGAGCTGTTTTTT. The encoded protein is CASGLFPSGGGELFF.